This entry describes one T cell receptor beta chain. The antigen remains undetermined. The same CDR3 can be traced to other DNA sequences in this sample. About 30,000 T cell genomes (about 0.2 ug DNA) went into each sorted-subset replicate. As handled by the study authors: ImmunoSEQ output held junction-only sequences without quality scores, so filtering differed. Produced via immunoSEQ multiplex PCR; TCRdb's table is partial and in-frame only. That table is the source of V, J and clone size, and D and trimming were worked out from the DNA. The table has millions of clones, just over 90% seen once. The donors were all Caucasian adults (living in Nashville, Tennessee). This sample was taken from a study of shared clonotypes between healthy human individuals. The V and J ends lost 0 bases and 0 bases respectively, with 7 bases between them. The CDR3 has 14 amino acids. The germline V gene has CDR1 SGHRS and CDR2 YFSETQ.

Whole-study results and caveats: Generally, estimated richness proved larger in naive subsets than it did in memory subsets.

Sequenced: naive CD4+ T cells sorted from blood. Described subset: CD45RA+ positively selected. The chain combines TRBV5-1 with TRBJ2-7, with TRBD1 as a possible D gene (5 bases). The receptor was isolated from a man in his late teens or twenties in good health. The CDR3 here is CASSLEGYSYEQYF. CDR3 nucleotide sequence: TGCGCCAGCAGCTTGGAGGGGTACTCCTACGAGCAGTACTTC.